The 25 T cell receptor beta chains in this list originate from one sample, sequenced in a study of sequential checkpoint blockade in melanoma. Sample treatment: randomized to nivolumab then ipilimumab (arm A) or the reverse (arm B). TCRdb's copy holds only in-frame clones and misses some; the assay was immunoSEQ multiplex PCR. The sample contains about 18,000 clones, over 60% of which appear only once. This specimen consisted of tumor tissue (inferred from file names), obtained from a patient given nivolumab and ipilimumab in sequence. These receptors all come from a human donor with melanoma.

The chain has TRBV10-2 and TRBJ2-7; TRBD2 is a possible D gene (5 bases). CDR1 is WSHSY and CDR2 is SAAADI in the germline V gene. Trimming cost V 6 bases and J 4 bases, with 10 bases left between them. The CDR3 is 12 residues long. The CDR3 DNA reads as TGCGCCAGCAGACGAGGGTTTTACGAGCAGTACTTC. Amino acid sequence: CASRRGFYEQYF.

This clone was seen just once. J is TRBJ1-2 and V is TRBV30; 9 bases fit TRBD1. Germline-derived CDR1 and CDR2 are GTSNPN and SVGIG (reference sequence). The CDR3 totals 13 residues. Trimming at V came to 4 bases and at J to 7 bases, leaving 7 bases not matched to a gene. The CDR3: CAWKGTGKSGYTF. In nucleotides, the CDR3 is TGTGCCTGGAAGGGGACAGGGAAGAGTGGCTACACCTTC.

CDR3 DNA sequence: TGTGCCACCAGTGTTTCAGGGGGTGACGAGACCCAGTACTTC. This encodes CATSVSGGDETQYF. V usage is TRBV8-2 and J usage is TRBJ2-5; TRBD1, the D gene given by the table, was not confirmed from the DNA. TRBV8-2 represents a pseudogene. The CDR3 extends over 14 amino acids.

CDR3 DNA: TGTGCTAGTGGCTCTGTCGGGACACGGGGGGATACGCAGTATTTT. This translates into CASGSVGTRGDTQYF. The genes are TRBV12-5 and TRBJ2-3; either TRBD1 or TRBD2 may supply D (6 bases each). Trimming left V 6 bases short and J 6 bases short, with 19 bases between. The germline V gene encodes CDR1 LGHNT and CDR2 FRNRAP. This CDR3 has 15 residues.

The V gene is TRBV30, the J gene TRBJ2-3, with D perhaps matching TRBD2 (6 bases). Trimming shortened V by 8 bases and J by 3 bases, and 18 bases separated the two germline ends. This CDR3 contains 14 residues. Germline assignment: CDR1 GTSNPN and CDR2 SVGIG (reference sequence). The CDR3 nucleotides read TGTGCCGTCGGTGGAGGGAAGGGAACAGATACGCAGTATTTT. Translation: CAVGGGKGTDTQYF.

The chain employs TRBV6-8 and TRBJ2-4; 8 bases fit TRBD2. CDR1 is MNHGY, CDR2 SAAAGT, per germline. V trimming: 4 bases; J trimming: 9 bases; junction bases outside the gene matches: 5. The CDR3 spans 13 residues. CDR3 DNA: TGTGCCAGCAGTTCAGCGGCGGGAGGCATTCAGTACTTC. Translation: CASSSAAGGIQYF.

This clone has just a few counts. CDR3 bases: TGTGCCAGCAGCTTATTTTTCGAGAACACTGAAGCTTTCTTT. This codes for CASSLFFENTEAFF. This chain connects TRBV7-6 to TRBJ1-1, with D unresolved. V was clipped by 2 bases and J by 1 base, with 8 bases between them. This CDR3 spans 14 amino acids. Germline loops: CDR1 SGHVS, CDR2 FNYEAQ.

V gene TRBV23-1 combines with J gene TRBJ2-5, with D unclear. TRBV23-1 carries the ORF label, with uncertain function. This CDR3 region has 14 residues. The germline V and J ends were trimmed by 6 bases and 4 bases, with 15 bases remaining between them. The chain's CDR3 is CASSLFQELETQYF. Written as DNA, the CDR3 is TGCGCCAGCAGCTTGTTTCAGGAGCTAGAGACCCAGTACTTC.

This clone is classed as medium-sized. V usage is TRBV11-3 and J usage is TRBJ1-4, with D perhaps TRBD1 (5 bases). This CDR3 is 16 amino acids long. Germline-derived CDR1 and CDR2 are SGHNT and YENEEA. V lost 1 base to trimming and J lost 1 base, with 10 bases between them. Written as DNA, the CDR3 is TGTGCCAGCAGCTTAGGGGGGGGTCGAACTAATGAAAAACTGTTTTTT. This encodes CASSLGGGRTNEKLFF.

Here the CDR3 reads CASSPPVTETQYF. The CDR3 DNA sequence: TGTGCCAGCTCACCACCGGTCACTGAGACCCAGTACTTC. This chain uses TRBV18 with TRBJ2-5; D gene ambiguous. This CDR3 has 13 amino acids. Trimming pared 0 bases from V and 5 bases from J, leaving 7 bases between. Germline CDR1 and CDR2: KGHSH and LQKENI.

The rearrangement joins TRBV11-3 to TRBJ1-4; unclear D gene. The V and J ends lost 5 bases and 4 bases respectively, with 14 bases between them. CDR3 length: 15 residues. The germline V gene encodes CDR1 SGHNT and CDR2 YENEEA. CDR3 in DNA: TGTGCCAGCAGCAAAGGACCTTTTCGTAATGAAAAACTGTTTTTT. It yields the protein CASSKGPFRNEKLFF. Combining the CDR3 with reference TRBV11-3 and TRBJ1-4 gives the whole variable domain EAGVVQSPRYKIIEKKQPVAFWCNPISGHNTLYWYLQNLGQGPELLIRYENEEAVDDSQLPKDRFSAERLKGVDSTLKIQPAELGDSAVYLCASSKGPFRNEKLFFGSGTQLSVL.

This clone was seen a handful of times. The chain combines TRBV11-3 with TRBJ1-3; no clear D. Between the trimmed V and J ends, which lost 5 bases and 0 bases, there was a span of 11 bases. Germline CDR1 is SGHNT and CDR2 is YENEEA. This CDR3 has 15 amino acids. The CDR3 DNA follows: TGTGCCAGCAGCCTGACGGCCAGCTCTGGAAACACCATATATTTT. Its translation: CASSLTASSGNTIYF.

This rearrangement joins TRBV19 to TRBJ2-5; weak D call: TRBD1 (5 bases). The germline CDR1 and CDR2 sequences are LNHDA and SQIVND (reference sequence). CDR3 length: 14 residues. V dropped 4 bases and J dropped 2 bases, with 11 bases sitting between them. The CDR3 spells CASSKGPGQETQYF. For the CDR3, the DNA is TGTGCCAGTAGTAAGGGGCCAGGGCAAGAGACCCAGTACTTC.

The V and J genes are TRBV10-2 and TRBJ2-7; D possibly matches TRBD1 or TRBD2 (7 bases each). Trimming shortened V by 8 bases and J by 1 base, and 21 bases separated the two germline ends. Per germline, CDR1 WSHSY and CDR2 SAAADI. There are 16 residues in the CDR3. The CDR3 reads CASSNFGRTGSYEQYF. The CDR3, as DNA: TGCGCCAGCTCTAATTTCGGGAGGACAGGTTCCTACGAGCAGTACTTC.

As DNA, the CDR3 is TGTGCCAGTAGTCTCAGGGCGGAATCGTATAATGGCTACACCTTC. This encodes CASSLRAESYNGYTF. The genes are TRBV19 and TRBJ1-2; D might be TRBD1 (5 bases). CDR1 and CDR2 from the germline V gene are LNHDA and SQIVND (reference sequence). V was shortened by 5 bases and J by 6 bases, with 19 bases between the two germline ends. CDR3 length: 15 amino acids.

V and J are TRBV6-8 and TRBJ2-2, with 7 bases fitting TRBD1. This CDR3 has 15 residues. Germline CDR1 and CDR2: MNHGY and SAAAGT. J lost 3 bases, V lost 5 bases, and 6 bases had no gene match. The CDR3 DNA is TGTGCCAGCAGTGACGGGCAGGGGGACACCGGGGAGCTGTTTTTT. It codes for CASSDGQGDTGELFF.

This clone has a handful of counts. The V call is TRBV5-1, the J call TRBJ1-6; 8 positions match TRBD1. This CDR3 comprises 14 residues. In germline, CDR1 is SGHRS, CDR2 YFSETQ. Germline trimming cut 4 bases from V and 7 bases from J; bases unmatched to any gene: 4. The CDR3 spells CASSLDRENSPLHF. The CDR3, as DNA: TGCGCCAGCAGCCTGGACAGGGAGAATTCACCCCTCCACTTT.

The chain uses TRBV9 and TRBJ1-5; 7 nucleotides line up with TRBD1. CDR1 SGDLS and CDR2 YYNGEE come from the germline V gene. V shed 6 bases and J 1 base; nucleotides not matched to a gene: 1. The CDR3 loop spans 13 amino acids. CDR3 nucleotides: TGTGCCAGCAAGGGACAGAGCAATCAGCCCCAGCATTTT. Protein sequence: CASKGQSNQPQHF.

The rearrangement links TRBV9 to TRBJ1-5; 8 bases are shared with TRBD1. Germline assignment: CDR1 SGDLS and CDR2 YYNGEE. The junction had 6 bases not matched to a gene; V was cut back by 4 bases and J by 0 bases. CDR3 length: 16 residues. The CDR3 DNA follows: TGTGCCAGCAGCTTTGGACAGGGCGATAGCAATCAGCCCCAGCATTTT. This gives the protein CASSFGQGDSNQPQHF.

The gene calls are TRBV7-2 and TRBJ2-3, with D unresolved. V gave up 5 bases and J gave up 5 bases, with 11 bases separating them. The CDR3 sequence is 13 residues long. CDR1 and CDR2 (germline): SGHTA, FQGNSA. The CDR3 region has the DNA TGTGCCAGCAGCCAATCTCTAGTAGATACGCAGTATTTT. Protein product: CASSQSLVDTQYF.

V gene TRBV28 combines with J gene TRBJ2-1; D possibly corresponds to TRBD1 (6 bases). The V and J ends lost 1 base and 6 bases respectively, with 13 bases between them. The CDR3 covers 15 residues. Germline values: CDR1 MDHEN, CDR2 SYDVKM. CDR3 in amino acids: CASSLLRGYGNEQFF. CDR3 nucleotide sequence: TGTGCCAGCAGTTTATTGAGGGGGTATGGCAATGAGCAGTTCTTC.

The V call is TRBV30, the J call TRBJ1-5; D is unresolved. The CDR3 spans 13 residues. Between the trimmed V and J ends, which lost 0 bases and 5 bases, there was a span of 8 bases. Per the germline V gene, CDR1 is GTSNPN and CDR2 is SVGIG (reference sequence). CDR3 in amino acids: CAWSVRGDQPQHF. The CDR3 DNA sequence: TGTGCCTGGAGTGTACGGGGAGATCAGCCCCAGCATTTT.

The chain couples TRBV23-1 to TRBJ1-2; D unclear. TRBV23-1 carries the ORF label, with uncertain function. Deletions cut 6 bases from V and 6 bases from J, with 14 bases between. The CDR3 runs to 13 residues. CDR3 loop: CASSFGLKHGYTF. The CDR3 bases are TGCGCCAGCAGCTTTGGCCTGAAGCATGGCTACACCTTC.

The rearrangement uses TRBV10-2 and TRBJ2-7, with D perhaps TRBD2 (6 bases). Trimming took 6 bases from V and 5 from J, leaving 14 bases between them. The CDR3 is 13 residues long. Germline V gene data show CDR1 as WSHSY and CDR2 as SAAADI. The CDR3 DNA is TGCGCCAGCAGCCAGACTAGAACGGACGAGCAGTACTTC. Its protein product is CASSQTRTDEQYF.

The gene calls are TRBV10-2 and TRBJ2-1; D uncertain. V lost 0 bases, J lost 8 bases, and 8 bases lay in between. The CDR3 contains 13 residues. Looked up from germline, CDR1 is WSHSY and CDR2 is SAAADI. DNA for the CDR3: TGCGCCAGCAGTGAGTCTAGTCCCCATGAGCAGTTCTTC. Protein sequence: CASSESSPHEQFF.